These 26 T cell receptor beta chains were all obtained from the same sample, sequenced in a study of cytotoxic CD8 clonotypes in ibrutinib-treated CLL. Clones were sequenced by immunoSEQ multiplex PCR, and TCRdb holds only the in-frame ones, with some missing. The repertoire holds over 200,000 clones, with 60% to 80% as singletons. The specimen comprised PBMCs, sampled after 12 months of ibrutinib treatment. The receptors shown here come from a human donor with chronic lymphocytic leukemia.

CDR3 protein: CASSVDGVSRGHGYTF. CDR3 in DNA: TGTGCCAGCAGCGTAGACGGTGTCTCCCGGGGCCATGGCTACACCTTC. This chain uses TRBV9 with TRBJ1-2; tentatively, D is TRBD1 (5 bases). The CDR3 extends over 16 amino acids. V lost 0 bases to trimming and J lost 6 bases, with 18 bases between them. Germline values: CDR1 SGDLS, CDR2 YYNGEE.

V gene TRBV6-5 combines with J gene TRBJ1-2, with 8 nucleotides matching TRBD1. V lost 7 bases to trimming and J lost 4 bases; unmatched junction nucleotides: 11. CDR3 length equals 15 residues. Germline V gene data show CDR1 as MNHEY and CDR2 as SVGAGI. The CDR3 nucleotides read TGTGCCAGCAACACTGGACAGGGCTGGGGCTATGGCTACACCTTC. Residues: CASNTGQGWGYGYTF.

The gene calls are TRBV6-5 and TRBJ1-2; TRBD1 agrees at 8 bases. This CDR3 is 15 amino acids long. Looked up from germline, CDR1 is MNHEY and CDR2 is SVGAGI. The trim removed 4 bases at V and 3 bases at J, leaving 7 bases unmatched. This CDR3 reads CASSSPGQGYYGYTF. The DNA for the CDR3 is TGTGCCAGCAGTTCGCCCGGACAGGGCTACTATGGCTACACCTTC.

This clone has just a few counts. J is TRBJ1-5 and V is TRBV19; D gene uncertain. CDR1 is LNHDA and CDR2 is SQIVND in the germline V gene (reference sequence). The CDR3 loop spans 15 amino acids. Between the trimmed V and J ends, which lost 5 bases and 2 bases, there was a span of 13 bases. CDR3 region: CASSLGRIGNQPQHF. Written as DNA, the CDR3 is TGTGCCAGTAGTCTAGGTCGGATCGGCAATCAGCCCCAGCATTTT.

This clone came up a few times. The rearrangement links TRBV6-5 to TRBJ2-7; unclear D gene. Germline CDR1 and CDR2: MNHEY and SVGAGI. The CDR3 is 16 residues long. Deletions cut 0 bases from V and 0 bases from J, with 12 bases between. Written as DNA, the CDR3 is TGTGCCAGCAGTTACTCACAGCGCAGGAGCTCCTACGAGCAGTACTTC. Amino acids: CASSYSQRRSSYEQYF.

This chain connects TRBV11-2 to TRBJ2-7; D remains unclear. CDR3 length equals 11 residues. V lost 5 bases, J lost 3 bases, and 5 bases lay in between. The germline V gene encodes CDR1 SGHAT and CDR2 FQNNGV. CDR3 sequence: CASSPNYEQYF. As DNA, the CDR3 is TGTGCCAGCAGCCCTAACTACGAGCAGTACTTC. Looking up the rest from reference TRBV11-2 and TRBJ2-7 gives the full variable domain: EAGVAQSPRYKIIEKRQSVAFWCNPISGHATLYWYQQILGQGPKLLIQFQNNGVVDDSQLPKDRFSAERLKGVDSTLKIQPAKLEDSAVYLCASSPNYEQYFGPGTRLTVT.

The V and J genes are TRBV7-9 and TRBJ2-2; TRBD1 might be the D (6 bases). Per the germline V gene, CDR1 is SEHNR and CDR2 is FQNEAQ (reference sequence). CDR3 length: 14 residues. The V gene lost 7 bases and the J gene lost 13 bases, with 22 bases spanning the gap. The CDR3 region is CASTDDRFGAALFF. The DNA for the CDR3 is TGTGCCAGCACCGACGACAGGTTCGGTGCGGCGCTGTTTTTT.

In its sample, this clone was seen a few times. The chain recombines TRBV19 with TRBJ1-2; unclear D gene. Trimming removed 4 bases from V and 8 bases from J, with 20 bases in between. Germline V gene lookup returns CDR1 LNHDA and CDR2 SQIVND (reference sequence). CDR3 size: 15 residues. The CDR3 coding sequence is TGTGCCAGTAGTACAAATTCCGGAGACCCTAGGGGCTACACCTTC. Residues: CASSTNSGDPRGYTF.

This rearrangement joins TRBV27 to TRBJ1-1; D may be TRBD1 (6 bases). CDR1 is MNHEY, CDR2 SMNVEV, per germline (reference sequence). Deletions cut 2 bases from V and 4 bases from J, with 14 bases between. The CDR3 contains 15 residues. Written as DNA, the CDR3 is TGTGCCAGCAGTTTACGGTCAGGGGCAGGCACTGAAGCTTTCTTT. Its protein is CASSLRSGAGTEAFF.

This clone was detected only once. This sequence joins TRBV25-1 and TRBJ1-1; D is unresolved. The CDR3 has 13 residues. In germline, CDR1 is MGHDK, CDR2 SYGVNS. Trimming took off 3 bases at V and 9 bases at J, with 14 bases between the two ends. The CDR3 nucleotides are TGTGCCAGCAGTGACGACTATTCAGGTAAAGCTTTCTTT. Its translation is CASSDDYSGKAFF.

The V gene is TRBV28, the J gene TRBJ2-5; D may be TRBD1 (6 bases). The CDR3 is 16 residues long. The V end was cut by 2 bases, the J end by 0 bases, with 13 bases between. The V gene's germline CDR1 is MDHEN and CDR2 SYDVKM. This CDR3 is CASSLLGSGDQETQYF. CDR3 nucleotide sequence: TGTGCCAGCAGTTTACTCGGTTCAGGGGACCAAGAGACCCAGTACTTC.

This clone appeared a single time. The J gene is TRBJ2-1, the V gene TRBV7-9; possibly TRBD2 for D (5 bases). Germline CDR1 and CDR2: SEHNR and FQNEAQ (reference sequence). V lost 5 bases, J lost 15 bases, and 14 bases lay in between. CDR3 length: 11 residues. The CDR3 DNA reads as TGTGCCAGCAGCGAGGGATCCGATCCGTTCTTC. This sequence encodes CASSEGSDPFF.

The J gene is TRBJ2-7, the V gene TRBV11-2; a possible D gene is TRBD1 (6 bases). The CDR3 is made up of 16 amino acids. V was pared by 2 bases and J by 3 bases, with 17 bases between. From germline, CDR1 is SGHAT and CDR2 FQNNGV. CDR3 in DNA: TGTGCCAGCAGCTTATTAGGTGGACAGTCAATCTACGAGCAGTACTTC. It specifies CASSLLGGQSIYEQYF.

This clone appeared a few times. V and J are TRBV6-4 and TRBJ1-2; D is ambiguous. Germline V gene sequence: CDR1 MRHNA, CDR2 SNTAGT. The CDR3 covers 11 residues. The V end was cut by 4 bases, the J end by 6 bases, with 6 bases between. In DNA, the CDR3 is TGTGCCAGCAGTGGGGAGGATGGCTACACCTTC. Encoded protein: CASSGEDGYTF.

The J gene is TRBJ1-5, the V gene TRBV7-2, with 8 bases that match TRBD1. CDR1 and CDR2 (germline): SGHTA, FQGNSA. The CDR3 runs 16 residues. V trimming: 4 bases; J trimming: 6 bases; junction bases outside the gene matches: 11. CDR3 coding DNA: TGTGCCAGCAGCTCAACTTTGGACAGGGCCGGTCAGCCCCAGCATTTT. Residues: CASSSTLDRAGQPQHF.

CDR3 DNA: TGTGCCAGCTCGCGGGGACAGGGTATGATGAACACTGAAGCTTTCTTT. This sequence encodes CASSRGQGMMNTEAFF. This sequence joins TRBV18 and TRBJ1-1; TRBD1 matches at 9 bases. The CDR3 loop spans 16 amino acids. With V trimmed by 6 bases and J by 0 bases, 8 bases remained unmatched. Germline lookup yields CDR1 KGHSH and CDR2 LQKENI.

The CDR3 is CASSGRIYEQYF. The CDR3 DNA reads TGTGCCAGTTCGGGACGTATCTACGAGCAGTACTTC. V and J are TRBV19 and TRBJ2-7; perhaps D is TRBD1 or TRBD2 (5 bases each). Germline lookup yields CDR1 LNHDA and CDR2 SQIVND (reference sequence). Trimming took off 8 bases at V and 3 bases at J, with 11 bases between the two ends. The length of the CDR3 is 12 residues.

The CDR3 DNA follows: TGCGCCAGCAGCCTCACCGGGACGGACTACGAGCAGTACTTC. The encoded protein is CASSLTGTDYEQYF. The chain links TRBV5-1 to TRBJ2-7, with D perhaps given as TRBD1 or TRBD2 (5 bases each). The CDR3 spans 14 residues. V gave up 4 bases and J gave up 3 bases, with 14 bases separating them. CDR1 and CDR2 (germline): SGHRS, YFSETQ.

This clone was seen a handful of times. The chain is built from TRBV6-4 and TRBJ1-1; the D gene is possibly TRBD1 (5 bases). Trimming took 5 bases from V and 2 from J, leaving 9 bases between them. The CDR3 totals 13 residues. The germline gives CDR1 MRHNA, CDR2 SNTAGT. The CDR3 DNA follows: TGTGCCAGCAGTATCGACAGAAACACTGAAGCTTTCTTT. It yields the protein CASSIDRNTEAFF.

As DNA, the CDR3 is TGCGCCAGCAGCCAAAGATCTCCACTTCCTAGCACAGATACGCAGTATTTT. Translation gives CASSQRSPLPSTDTQYF. The V gene is TRBV4-3, the J gene TRBJ2-3; no definite D call. The V and J ends lost 2 bases and 0 bases respectively, with 15 bases between them. The CDR3 covers 17 residues. In germline, CDR1 is LGHNA, CDR2 YSLEER.

The chain is built from TRBV5-5 and TRBJ2-3, with 13 positions matching TRBD2. Germline CDR1 is SGHKS and CDR2 is YYEKEE (reference sequence). The CDR3 consists of 17 residues. The junction had 9 bases not matched to a gene; V was cut back by 2 bases and J by 6 bases. This CDR3 is CASSFPTSGGARDTQYF. CDR3 DNA: TGTGCCAGCAGCTTCCCTACTAGCGGGGGGGCTCGCGATACGCAGTATTTT.

This clone was seen just once. The V gene is TRBV9, the J gene TRBJ1-2; 8 nucleotides agree with TRBD1. The germline V gene has CDR1 SGDLS and CDR2 YYNGEE. V lost 3 bases, J lost 6 bases, and 10 bases stayed unmatched. The CDR3 runs 15 residues. The CDR3 coding sequence is TGTGCCAGCAGCGCGGACAGGGCGGGAGGGGATGGCTACACCTTC. The encoded protein is CASSADRAGGDGYTF.

The genes are TRBV5-4 and TRBJ1-2, with 7 bases fitting TRBD1. The germline V gene encodes CDR1 SGHNT and CDR2 YYREEE (reference sequence). The junction had 15 bases not matched to a gene; V was cut back by 4 bases and J by 9 bases. The CDR3 totals 15 residues. The CDR3 coding sequence is TGTGCCAGCAGCCCCGCCGACAGGGTGGTGATTCGCTACACCTTC. As protein: CASSPADRVVIRYTF. Complete variable domain (other parts from reference TRBV5-4 and TRBJ1-2): ETGVTQSPTHLIKTRGQQVTLRCSSQSGHNTVSWYQQALGQGPQFIFQYYREEENGRGNFPPRFSGLQFPNYSSELNVNALELDDSALYLCASSPADRVVIRYTFGSGTRLTVV.

The J gene is TRBJ2-7, the V gene TRBV6-5; 8 nucleotides line up with TRBD2. The ends lost 6 bases at V and 2 bases at J; junction bases unmatched: 9. CDR3 length: 15 amino acids. The V gene's germline CDR1 is MNHEY and CDR2 SVGAGI. The CDR3 spells CASSKPGLEAYEQYF. In DNA form, the CDR3 reads TGTGCCAGCAGCAAACCGGGACTAGAAGCCTACGAGCAGTACTTC.

The chain links TRBV29-1 to TRBJ2-1; D remains ambiguous. V was cut by 2 bases and J by 9 bases, with 11 bases left in between. Looked up from germline, CDR1 is SQVTM and CDR2 is ANQGSEA. The CDR3 extends over 12 amino acids. The CDR3 coding sequence is TGCAGCGTTGAAAGGGTGTGGAGTGAGCAGTTCTTC. Translating gives CSVERVWSEQFF.

V and J are TRBV4-2 and TRBJ2-5; tentatively, D is TRBD1 (5 bases). The germline V gene has CDR1 LGHNA and CDR2 YNFKEQ. V was pared by 1 base and J by 1 base, with 10 bases between. The CDR3 extends over 15 amino acids. The CDR3, as DNA: TGTGCCAGCAGCCAAGGCGGACACTTCCAAGAGACCCAGTACTTC. Its translation: CASSQGGHFQETQYF.